Listed below are T cell receptor beta chains from one sample, sequenced in a study of blood T cell repertoires in COVID-19. The protocol was immunoSEQ multiplex PCR, while the TCRdb copy is restricted to in-frame clones and leaves out a portion. The table includes under 95,000 clones, around 87% detected once. The source material was peripheral blood. The source is a human donor with acute or convalescent COVID-19. The donor label of this sample is uncertain. Each CDR3 is given with its conserved first and last residue. The order of the fields is J gene, V gene, clone size, D gene, CDR3 protein, CDR3 DNA. A D gene is named only where the DNA matches it firmly. Some rows have no size entry. The others give once, few or many, or a class for an expanded clone.

j_call: TRBJ1-2; v_call: TRBV9; clone_size: .; d_call: TRBD1; cdr3_aa: CASSVAGGDRAYGYTF; cdr3_nt: TGTGCCAGCAGCGTAGCCGGGGGGGACAGGGCCTATGGCTACACCTTC
j_call: TRBJ1-2; v_call: TRBV10-3; clone_size: .; d_call: TRBD1; cdr3_aa: CAISVQGAPGYTF; cdr3_nt: TGTGCCATCAGTGTACAGGGGGCGCCTGGCTACACCTTC
j_call: TRBJ1-5; v_call: TRBV5-1; clone_size: once; d_call: .; cdr3_aa: CASSLGGGLSNQPQHF; cdr3_nt: TGCGCCAGCAGCTTGGGGGGGGGCCTGAGCAATCAGCCCCAGCATTTT
j_call: TRBJ1-1; v_call: TRBV18; clone_size: .; d_call: .; cdr3_aa: CASSPYPRGPRTEAFF; cdr3_nt: TGTGCCAGCTCACCTTATCCCAGAGGCCCCCGCACTGAAGCTTTCTTT
j_call: TRBJ1-2; v_call: TRBV7-9; clone_size: few; d_call: .; cdr3_aa: CASSPTMPGQSYGYTF; cdr3_nt: TGTGCCAGCAGCCCAACCATGCCGGGACAAAGCTATGGCTACACCTTC
j_call: TRBJ2-7; v_call: TRBV28; clone_size: few; d_call: TRBD2; cdr3_aa: CASSSPGGAYEQYF; cdr3_nt: TGTGCCAGCAGTTCCCCGGGAGGGGCGTACGAGCAGTACTTC
j_call: TRBJ1-2; v_call: TRBV28; clone_size: .; d_call: .; cdr3_aa: CASSLSHDSLSLFYGYTF; cdr3_nt: TGTGCCAGCAGTTTGTCTCATGACTCCCTCTCGCTTTTCTATGGCTACACCTTC
j_call: TRBJ2-3; v_call: TRBV7-7; clone_size: .; d_call: TRBD2; cdr3_aa: CASSLQPTSGGAGDTQYF; cdr3_nt: TGTGCTAGCAGCCTCCAACCGACTAGCGGGGGGGCAGGAGATACGCAGTATTTT
j_call: TRBJ2-1; v_call: TRBV5-1; clone_size: .; d_call: .; cdr3_aa: CASSLVMPDNEQFF; cdr3_nt: TGCGCCAGCAGCTTGGTTATGCCGGACAATGAGCAGTTCTTC
j_call: TRBJ1-2; v_call: TRBV4-3; clone_size: .; d_call: .; cdr3_aa: CASSQEWATGSTFYGYTF; cdr3_nt: TGCGCCAGCAGCCAAGAGTGGGCCACAGGGTCAACCTTCTATGGCTACACCTTC
j_call: TRBJ1-2; v_call: TRBV19; clone_size: .; d_call: .; cdr3_aa: CASSGLHKRYYGYTF; cdr3_nt: TGTGCCAGCTCGGGACTCCATAAGAGGTACTATGGCTACACCTTC
j_call: TRBJ1-1; v_call: TRBV2; clone_size: .; d_call: .; cdr3_aa: CATTVRGRATEAFF; cdr3_nt: TGTGCCACCACCGTGCGGGGGCGGGCCACTGAAGCTTTCTTT